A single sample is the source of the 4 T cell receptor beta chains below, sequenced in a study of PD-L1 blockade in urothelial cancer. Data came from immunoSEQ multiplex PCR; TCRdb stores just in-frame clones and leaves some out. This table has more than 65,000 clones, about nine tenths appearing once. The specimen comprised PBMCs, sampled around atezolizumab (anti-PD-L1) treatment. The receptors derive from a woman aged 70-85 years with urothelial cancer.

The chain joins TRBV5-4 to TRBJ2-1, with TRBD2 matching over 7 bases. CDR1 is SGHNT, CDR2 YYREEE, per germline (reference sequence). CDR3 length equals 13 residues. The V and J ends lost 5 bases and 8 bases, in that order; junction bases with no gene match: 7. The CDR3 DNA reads TGTGCCAGCAGGGCGGGGGAAGGCTATGAGCAGTTCTTC. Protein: CASRAGEGYEQFF.

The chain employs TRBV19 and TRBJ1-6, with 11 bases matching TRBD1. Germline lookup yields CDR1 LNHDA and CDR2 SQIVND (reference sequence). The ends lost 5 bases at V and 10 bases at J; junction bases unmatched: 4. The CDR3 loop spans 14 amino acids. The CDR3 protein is CASSGTGGKSPLHF. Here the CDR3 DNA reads TGTGCCAGTAGTGGGACAGGGGGAAAATCACCCCTCCACTTT.

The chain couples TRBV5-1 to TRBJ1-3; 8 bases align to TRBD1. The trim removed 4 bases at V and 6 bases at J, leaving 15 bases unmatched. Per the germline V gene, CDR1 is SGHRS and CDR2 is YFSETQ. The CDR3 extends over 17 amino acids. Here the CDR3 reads CASSPRTGPTGENTIYF. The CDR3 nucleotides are TGCGCCAGCAGCCCGAGGACAGGGCCAACGGGTGAAAACACCATATATTTT.

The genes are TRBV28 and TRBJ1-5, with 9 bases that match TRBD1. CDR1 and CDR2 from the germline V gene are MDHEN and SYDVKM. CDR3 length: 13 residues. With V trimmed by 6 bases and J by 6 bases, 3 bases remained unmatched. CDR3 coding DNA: TGTGCCAGCAGGAAACAGGGGGCTCAGCCCCAGCATTTT. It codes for CASRKQGAQPQHF.